The 25 T cell receptor beta chains reported below all come from one sample, sequenced in a study of cytomegalovirus exposure and HLA in healthy donors. PCR amplification relied on 60 Vbeta primers (plus 13 Jbeta primers). Some clones are missing from TCRdb's copy, which holds only in-frame ones; the method was immunoSEQ multiplex PCR. The sample includes roughly 150,000 clones, about four fifths of them seen just once. Sequencing input: PBMCs. All receptors derive from a man aged 30-40 years in good health and CMV-seropositive.

This clone was detected only once. The chain links TRBV4-3 to TRBJ2-7; 12 nucleotides match TRBD2. Germline assignment: CDR1 LGHNA and CDR2 YSLEER. This CDR3 has 15 amino acids. The ends lost 1 base at V and 6 bases at J; junction bases unmatched: 4. The CDR3 DNA sequence: TGCGCCAGCAGCCAAGGGAGACTAGCGGGGGTCGAGCAGTACTTC. Amino acids: CASSQGRLAGVEQYF.

The V and J genes are TRBV19 and TRBJ2-6; 8 positions match TRBD1. Germline V lookup: CDR1 LNHDA, CDR2 SQIVND (reference sequence). The trim removed 4 bases at V and 0 bases at J, leaving 8 bases unmatched. The CDR3 is 18 amino acids. The CDR3 nucleotides are TGTGCCAGTAGTAGATCGGGACAGGCCATCTCTGGGGCCAACGTCCTGACTTTC. Its translation: CASSRSGQAISGANVLTF.

The rearrangement joins TRBV6-5 to TRBJ1-3; 7 bases are a match to TRBD1. Germline V gives CDR1 MNHEY, CDR2 SVGAGI. Trimming removed 6 bases from V and 0 bases from J; junction bases left unmatched: 2. CDR3 length equals 14 residues. The CDR3 region has the DNA TGTGCCAGCAGGGGACAGATCTCTGGAAACACCATATATTTT. Translating gives CASRGQISGNTIYF.

The genes are TRBV18 and TRBJ2-5; possible D gene TRBD1, 6 bases. The germline V gene has CDR1 KGHSH and CDR2 LQKENI. This CDR3 contains 14 residues. V lost 0 bases to trimming and J lost 5 bases, with 10 bases between them. CDR3 bases: TGTGCCAGCTCACCACCGGGCAGGGGCGAGACCCAGTACTTC. Translated: CASSPPGRGETQYF.

For the CDR3, the DNA is TGCGCCAGCGGCGGGACTAGAGGTGCTTCGCAGTATTTT. Its protein is CASGGTRGASQYF. This sequence joins TRBV4-1 and TRBJ2-3; 8 bases fit TRBD2. The CDR3 consists of 13 residues. Looked up from germline, CDR1 is MGHRA and CDR2 is YSYEKL. V was pared by 8 bases and J by 10 bases, with 11 bases of the junction left unmatched.

This clone has only a few counts. This rearrangement joins TRBV7-6 to TRBJ1-5, with a possible D match to TRBD1 (5 bases). The V end was cut by 1 base, the J end by 4 bases, with 11 bases between. Germline V gene lookup returns CDR1 SGHVS and CDR2 FNYEAQ. The CDR3 is 15 amino acids. CDR3 bases: TGTGCCAGCAGCTTAGATGGCCAGGGTAATCAGCCCCAGCATTTT. It encodes CASSLDGQGNQPQHF.

As regards this clone: At one end, the junction sequence differs from germline, possibly due to a read error. The CDR3 DNA sequence: TGTGTCAGCTCACCAGTTCAGGGTGGGGACACTGAAGCTTTCTTT. Its translation: CVSSPVQGGDTEAFF. This rearrangement joins TRBV18 to TRBJ1-1; a possible D gene is TRBD1 (5 bases). Per germline, CDR1 KGHSH and CDR2 LQKENI. The length of the CDR3 is 15 residues.

To note about this clone: Within the sample, other DNA sequences also encode this same CDR3. This sequence joins TRBV28 and TRBJ2-3, with TRBD1 matching over 8 bases. Germline values: CDR1 MDHEN, CDR2 SYDVKM. Trimming removed 8 bases from V and 3 bases from J; junction bases left unmatched: 7. The CDR3 is 14 residues long. The chain's CDR3 is CASSRDRRTDTQYF. The CDR3 nucleotides read TGTGCCAGCTCTCGGGACAGGCGAACAGATACGCAGTATTTT.

The genes are TRBV7-2 and TRBJ2-7, with 8 bases fitting TRBD2. J was trimmed by 4 bases and V by 0 bases; bases with no gene match: 5. Looked up from germline, CDR1 is SGHTA and CDR2 is FQGNSA. This CDR3 contains 15 residues. This chain's CDR3 is CASSLAVTSVYEQYF. In DNA form, the CDR3 reads TGTGCCAGCAGCTTAGCAGTGACTAGCGTATACGAGCAGTACTTC. The complete variable domain, with remaining parts taken from reference TRBV7-2 and TRBJ2-7, reads GAGVSQSPSNKVTEKGKDVELRCDPISGHTALYWYRQSLGQGLEFLIYFQGNSAPDKSGLPSDRFSAERTGGSVSTLTIQRTQQEDSAVYLCASSLAVTSVYEQYFGPGTRLTVT.

This clone was counted a single time. This chain connects TRBV2 to TRBJ1-2; 9 bases fit TRBD1. V was pared by 6 bases and J by 3 bases, with 8 bases of the junction left unmatched. The CDR3 consists of 15 residues. In germline, CDR1 is SNHLY, CDR2 FYNNEI. Here the CDR3 DNA reads TGTGCCAGCAGGGCGGACAGGGGTTCGGACTATGGCTACACCTTC. It is translated as CASRADRGSDYGYTF.

V is TRBV10-1 and J is TRBJ2-1; 7 positions agree with TRBD1. The V gene end was trimmed by 8 bases and the J gene end by 5 bases; junction bases not matched to a gene: 9. Germline lookup yields CDR1 WNHNN and CDR2 SYGVQD (reference sequence). The CDR3 extends over 14 amino acids. CDR3 nucleotide sequence: TGCGCCAGCTCCTCGGGACAGAATCACAATGAGCAGTTCTTC. It translates to CASSSGQNHNEQFF.

The chain uses TRBV5-4 and TRBJ2-5, with D perhaps matching TRBD1 (7 bases). This CDR3 is 15 amino acids long. The V and J ends lost 4 bases and 3 bases respectively, with 16 bases between them. In germline, CDR1 is SGHNT, CDR2 YYREEE (reference sequence). CDR3 nucleotides: TGTGCCAGCAGCGCGACAGGGACTTTTGAAGAGACCCAGTACTTC. It encodes CASSATGTFEETQYF.

The chain links TRBV28 to TRBJ1-5, with D possibly TRBD1 on 5 matching bases. V was pared by 3 bases and J by 6 bases, with 18 bases between. CDR3 size: 16 residues. From germline, CDR1 is MDHEN and CDR2 SYDVKM. The CDR3 loop is CASSFQSRGEGQPQHF. Written as DNA, the CDR3 is TGTGCCAGCAGTTTTCAGAGTCGAGGGGAGGGTCAGCCCCAGCATTTT.

The DNA of the CDR3 is TGTGCCAGCTCACCACCGGAGCTAGACGTTGCCGGGAATGAGCAGTTCTTC. Protein sequence: CASSPPELDVAGNEQFF. The chain uses TRBV18 and TRBJ2-1, with no clear D. There are 17 residues in the CDR3. V shed 0 bases and J shed 7 bases, with 19 bases lying between them. Germline V gives CDR1 KGHSH, CDR2 LQKENI.

The V gene is TRBV28, the J gene TRBJ2-2, with D perhaps matching TRBD1 (7 bases). Germline CDR1 and CDR2: MDHEN and SYDVKM. This CDR3 is built from 15 residues. Deletions cut 6 bases from V and 5 bases from J, with 16 bases between. CDR3 bases: TGTGCCAGCAGGTACGGACAGGCGGGGACCGGGGAGCTGTTTTTT. Translating gives CASRYGQAGTGELFF.

The chain uses TRBV4-1 and TRBJ2-7, with D possibly being TRBD2 (6 bases). CDR1 and CDR2 from the germline V gene are MGHRA and YSYEKL. This CDR3 contains 14 residues. V was trimmed by 1 base and J by 2 bases, leaving 9 bases between them. The CDR3 region is CASSQVPGAYEQYF. CDR3 in DNA: TGCGCCAGCAGCCAAGTCCCGGGGGCCTACGAGCAGTACTTC.

The chain joins TRBV2 to TRBJ2-6, with no clear D. CDR3 length: 13 amino acids. V lost 4 bases and J 12 bases, leaving 13 bases between the germline ends. Germline CDR1 SNHLY, CDR2 FYNNEI. CDR3 sequence: CASSGLPSGVLTF. As DNA, the CDR3 is TGTGCCAGCAGTGGCCTCCCTTCCGGCGTCCTGACTTTC.

Concerning this clone: One end of the junction varies from germline; a read error may be responsible. V gene TRBV27 combines with J gene TRBJ2-6, with D tentatively TRBD1 (6 bases). This CDR3 is built from 15 residues. CDR1 is MNHEY and CDR2 is SMNVEV in the germline V gene (reference sequence). This CDR3 reads CASTPQGFGANGLTF. Here the CDR3 DNA reads TGTGCCAGCACCCCACAGGGATTTGGGGCCAACGGCCTGACTTTC.

Remarks on this clone: Germline is not matched at one junction end, which may reflect a read error. The chain carries TRBV7-9 and TRBJ2-6, with D maybe TRBD1 (5 bases). This CDR3 comprises 14 residues. Germline CDR1 and CDR2: SEHNR and FQNEAQ (reference sequence). The CDR3 region is CASSLNSGANGLTF. Here the CDR3 DNA reads TGTGCCAGCAGCTTAAACTCTGGGGCCAACGGCCTGACTTTC.

V and J are TRBV7-2 and TRBJ2-3, with TRBD2 identical over 9 bases. CDR3 length: 15 residues. Germline loops: CDR1 SGHTA, CDR2 FQGNSA. The junction had 9 bases not matched to a gene; V was cut back by 5 bases and J by 6 bases. The CDR3 DNA follows: TGTGCCAGCAGCCCCGGGCGGGGGGGTTATGATACGCAGTATTTT. Protein sequence: CASSPGRGGYDTQYF.

The chain carries TRBV4-1 and TRBJ1-5; D gene unclear. Germline V gene sequence: CDR1 MGHRA, CDR2 YSYEKL. This CDR3 is built from 16 residues. Trimming shortened V by 0 bases and J by 4 bases, and 13 bases separated the two germline ends. The CDR3 spells CASSQERSSGNQPQHF. The DNA for the CDR3 is TGCGCCAGCAGCCAAGAAAGATCGTCGGGGAATCAGCCCCAGCATTTT.

V usage is TRBV28 and J usage is TRBJ1-4, with TRBD1 as a possible D gene (6 bases). CDR3 length equals 14 residues. Germline values: CDR1 MDHEN, CDR2 SYDVKM. Trimming removed 3 bases at V and 8 bases at J, with 13 bases between. The CDR3 region has the DNA TGTGCCAGCAGTTTGTACAGGGTCAGCGAAAAACTGTTTTTT. The encoded protein is CASSLYRVSEKLFF.

In its sample, this clone was seen once. The chain couples TRBV4-3 to TRBJ2-5; 12 bases fit TRBD1. The germline CDR1 and CDR2 sequences are LGHNA and YSLEER. Trimming removed 0 bases from V and 5 bases from J; junction bases left unmatched: 7. The CDR3 has 17 residues. CDR3 residues: CASSQEIPGQGAETQYF. CDR3 bases: TGCGCCAGCAGCCAAGAGATACCGGGACAGGGGGCGGAGACCCAGTACTTC.

V is TRBV7-6 and J is TRBJ2-1, with 11 positions matching TRBD2. This CDR3 has 16 amino acids. The germline CDR1 and CDR2 sequences are SGHVS and FNYEAQ. After removal of 5 bases from V and 6 bases from J, the junction contained 9 bases not matched to a gene. The CDR3 bases are TGTGCCAGCAGCGGGATTAGCGGGAGGGCCATCAATGAGCAGTTCTTC. Its protein is CASSGISGRAINEQFF.

V gene TRBV11-2 combines with J gene TRBJ2-1, with D possibly being TRBD1 (5 bases). This CDR3 is built from 15 residues. The germline V gene encodes CDR1 SGHAT and CDR2 FQNNGV. V shed 6 bases and J shed 6 bases, with 18 bases lying between them. The CDR3 spells CASSFLRSGSNEQFF. CDR3 DNA: TGTGCCAGCAGTTTTCTAAGGTCAGGGTCCAATGAGCAGTTCTTC.